These 18 T cell receptor beta chains originate from one sample sequenced in a study of response to subunit inactivated influenza vaccine. TCRdb itself ran the RT-PCR reads through MiXCR, one entry per CDR3 protein. The sample consists of approximately 680,000 distinct CDR3 sequences, around 16% of them appearing once. The sample in question was PBMCs from blood, obtained about 12 days after vaccination. Receptors were obtained from a middle-aged man who received an inactivated influenza vaccine.

This clonotype was counted between two and nine times. V gene TRBV5-1 combines with J gene TRBJ1-2; D is unresolved. Germline V CDR1 and CDR2: SGHRS, YFSETQ. V lost 0 bases to trimming and J lost 0 bases, with 15 bases between them. The CDR3 loop spans 17 amino acids. DNA of the CDR3: TGCGCCAGCAGCTTGGGCGGGCTCGGGATAGCTAACTATGGCTACACCTTC. Translated, it gives CASSLGGLGIANYGYTF. The variable domain in full, completed from reference TRBV5-1 and TRBJ1-2, reads KAGVTQTPRYLIKTRGQQVTLSCSPISGHRSVSWYQQTPGQGLQFLFEYFSETQRNKGNFPGRFSGRQFSNSRSEMNVSTLELGDSALYLCASSLGGLGIANYGYTFGSGTRLTVV.

The V and J genes are TRBV2 and TRBJ2-6; 8 bases match TRBD1. The junction had 14 bases not matched to a gene; V was cut back by 5 bases and J by 2 bases. Germline V gene lookup returns CDR1 SNHLY and CDR2 FYNNEI. This CDR3 contains 19 residues. CDR3 sequence: CASSLRRRGLSTGANVLTF. DNA for the CDR3: TGTGCCAGCAGTTTACGCCGCAGGGGGCTATCTACTGGGGCCAACGTCCTGACTTTC.

The V gene is TRBV4-2, the J gene TRBJ2-7, with no clear D. V was shortened by 3 bases and J by 0 bases, with 12 bases between the two germline ends. The V gene's germline CDR1 is LGHNA and CDR2 YNFKEQ. The CDR3 sequence is 15 residues long. CDR3 in amino acids: CASSQWVTDSYEQYF. The CDR3 region has the DNA TGTGCCAGCAGCCAGTGGGTGACTGACTCCTACGAGCAGTACTTC.

This clonotype was seen a handful of times. The chain combines TRBV12-3 or TRBV12-4 with TRBJ1-4; D is unclear. CDR3 size: 12 residues. The V and J ends lost 2 bases and 7 bases respectively, with 5 bases between them. In nucleotides, the CDR3 is TGTGCCAGCAGTTTAATGGGTGAAAAACTGTTTTTT. Its translation: CASSLMGEKLFF.

CDR3 coding DNA: TGTGCCAGCAGCACCCGGGTTAGGGACGAGCAGTACTTC. Translated: CASSTRVRDEQYF. J is TRBJ2-7 and V is TRBV11-2; D is undetermined. The CDR3 covers 13 residues. Trimming removed 5 bases at V and 5 bases at J, with 13 bases between. The V gene's germline CDR1 is SGHAT and CDR2 FQNNGV. Full variable domain (rest looked up from reference TRBV11-2 and TRBJ2-7): EAGVAQSPRYKIIEKRQSVAFWCNPISGHATLYWYQQILGQGPKLLIQFQNNGVVDDSQLPKDRFSAERLKGVDSTLKIQPAKLEDSAVYLCASSTRVRDEQYFGPGTRLTVT.

The genes are TRBV20-1 and TRBJ2-7, with a weak D call TRBD1 (5 bases). Per the germline V gene, CDR1 is DFQATT and CDR2 is SNEGSKA (reference sequence). CDR3 length: 15 amino acids. The V end was cut by 0 bases, the J end by 1 base, with 13 bases between. The CDR3 loop reads CSARDPPTGSYEQYF. For the CDR3, the DNA is TGCAGTGCTAGAGACCCCCCAACAGGTTCCTACGAGCAGTACTTC.

The rearrangement links TRBV5-1 to TRBJ2-2; D not certain. Germline values: CDR1 SGHRS, CDR2 YFSETQ. The CDR3 contains 14 residues. The V end was cut by 6 bases, the J end by 2 bases, with 11 bases between. The CDR3 reads CASNPTSNTGELFF. CDR3 DNA: TGCGCCAGCAACCCCACTTCTAACACCGGGGAGCTGTTTTTT.

The chain joins TRBV3-1 to TRBJ2-5, with 7 bases matching TRBD2. Per the germline V gene, CDR1 is LGHDT and CDR2 is YNNKEL (reference sequence). This CDR3 is 18 amino acids long. Trimming took 0 bases from V and 4 from J; bases not matched to a gene: 14. The CDR3 is CASSQDTSRAGAPETQYF. CDR3 sequence (DNA): TGTGCCAGCAGCCAAGATACGAGTCGGGCGGGAGCCCCAGAGACCCAGTACTTC.

This clonotype was detected only a few times. The chain uses TRBV10-3 and TRBJ2-1; unclear D gene. Trimming pared 7 bases from V and 8 bases from J, leaving 15 bases between. The germline CDR1 and CDR2 sequences are ENHRY and SYGVKD. The CDR3 covers 13 residues. The CDR3 region is CAITSPGLHEQFF. Here the CDR3 DNA reads TGTGCCATCACATCTCCTGGGCTACATGAGCAGTTCTTC.

This clonotype was recorded a few times. V usage is TRBV5-1 and J usage is TRBJ1-6; 7 bases agree with TRBD1. The ends lost 0 bases at V and 9 bases at J; junction bases unmatched: 6. CDR1 and CDR2 (germline): SGHRS, YFSETQ. CDR3 length equals 15 residues. The CDR3 sequence: CASSLAQGTGSPLHF. The CDR3 DNA reads as TGCGCCAGCAGCTTGGCACAGGGGACTGGTTCACCCCTCCACTTT.

This chain connects TRBV20-1 to TRBJ1-1; D remains ambiguous. This CDR3 contains 13 residues. From germline, CDR1 is DFQATT and CDR2 SNEGSKA (reference sequence). Trimming cost V 2 bases and J 5 bases, with 12 bases left between them. In DNA, the CDR3 is TGCAGTGCTAGACTGTCCACGAGGACTGAAGCTTTCTTT. This codes for CSARLSTRTEAFF.

This clonotype was seen at least ten times. The rearrangement uses TRBV10-3 and TRBJ2-7; a weak D match, TRBD1 (5 bases). Germline V gene sequence: CDR1 ENHRY, CDR2 SYGVKD. The V and J ends lost 2 bases and 2 bases respectively, with 13 bases between them. The length of the CDR3 is 15 residues. CDR3 region: CAISEKGVLTYEQYF. Here the CDR3 DNA reads TGTGCCATCAGTGAGAAAGGGGTGTTGACCTACGAGCAGTACTTC.

This clonotype was recorded a few times. V gene TRBV5-1 combines with J gene TRBJ1-2; D unclear. This CDR3 comprises 12 residues. Germline lookup yields CDR1 SGHRS and CDR2 YFSETQ. Trimming took 5 bases from V and 2 from J, leaving 7 bases between them. The CDR3 here is CASSSDNYGYTF. CDR3 bases: TGCGCCAGCAGTTCGGACAACTATGGCTACACCTTC.

This clonotype was counted a few times. This chain links TRBV20-1 with TRBJ2-1; 11 positions agree with TRBD2. V trimming: 1 base; J trimming: 7 bases; junction bases outside the gene matches: 9. Germline assignment: CDR1 DFQATT and CDR2 SNEGSKA (reference sequence). The CDR3 has 16 amino acids. This CDR3 is CSARGRSGGAVNEQFF. The CDR3 DNA follows: TGCAGTGCTAGAGGTCGTAGCGGGGGGGCTGTAAATGAGCAGTTCTTC.

This clonotype came up a few times. The rearrangement uses TRBV24-1 and TRBJ1-5; 7 nucleotides align to TRBD1. After removal of 1 base from V and 7 bases from J, the junction contained 0 bases not matched to a gene. The CDR3 is 13 residues long. The germline gives CDR1 KGHDR, CDR2 SFDVKD. This CDR3 reads CATSDLQGQPQHF. CDR3 coding DNA: TGTGCCACCAGTGATTTACAGGGGCAGCCCCAGCATTTT.

This clonotype was counted a few times. The gene calls are TRBV13 and TRBJ2-5; D ambiguous. The germline gives CDR1 PRHDT, CDR2 FYEKMQ (reference sequence). This CDR3 has 13 amino acids. Deletions cut 1 base from V and 3 bases from J, with 6 bases between. CDR3 DNA sequence: TGTGCCAGCAGCTTAGCCAGAAAAGAGACCCAGTACTTC. It encodes CASSLARKETQYF.

This clonotype was observed at least ten times. This chain links TRBV6-5 with TRBJ2-3; tentative D call: TRBD1 (5 bases). This CDR3 is 18 amino acids long. V was shortened by 5 bases and J by 4 bases, with 25 bases between the two germline ends. Germline V CDR1 and CDR2: MNHEY, SVGAGI. CDR3 DNA: TGTGCCAGCAGTCACGCCATTACGGGCCTAAGGGGCGCAGATACGCAGTATTTT. It encodes CASSHAITGLRGADTQYF.

The CDR3 is CASRTGTGFAGELFF. The CDR3 nucleotides are TGTGCCAGCAGAACCGGGACAGGGTTTGCCGGGGAGCTGTTTTTT. The chain links TRBV7-6 to TRBJ2-2; TRBD1 matches at 9 bases. This CDR3 has 15 residues. Germline CDR1 reads SGHVS; CDR2 reads FNYEAQ. V shed 6 bases and J 6 bases; nucleotides not matched to a gene: 8. The complete variable domain, with remaining parts taken from reference TRBV7-6 and TRBJ2-2, reads GAGVSQSPRYKVTKRGQDVALRCDPISGHVSLYWYRQALGQGPEFLTYFNYEAQQDKSGLPNDRFSAERPEGSISTLTIQRTEQRDSAMYRCASRTGTGFAGELFFGEGSRLTVL.